The TCR beta chain described here comes from a study of cytomegalovirus exposure and HLA in healthy donors. Study-level information: An earlier analysis found around 120 million unique TCR beta sequences from roughly 170 million T cells. Study outcomes and limitations: Researchers left out some V segments, among them TRBV6-2 and TRBV6-3, as indistinguishable. Productive rates of about 90% or about 30% were seen for most TCR beta V segments in an earlier analysis. The study put 150 to 200 TCR beta chains on its list as cytomegalovirus-associated.

In germline, CDR1 is KGHSH, CDR2 LQKENI. Trimming cost V 3 bases and J 2 bases, with 13 bases left between them. The CDR3 spans 15 residues. On this clone itself: Its antigen is unidentified.

The PCR used 60 Vbeta and 13 Jbeta primers. Repertoires were generated with immunoSEQ multiplex PCR, while TCRdb's copy carries only in-frame clones and drops some. The sample shows 150,000 to 200,000 clones, 75% to 80% of them seen only once. This TCR derives from a woman in her 50s in good health and CMV-seropositive. The gene calls are TRBV18 and TRBJ2-5, with D perhaps matching TRBD1 (5 bases). The specimen was PBMCs. The DNA of the CDR3 is TGTGCCAGCTCACCTTCAGGGCCTCCTCAAGAGACCCAGTACTTC. Amino acids: CASSPSGPPQETQYF.